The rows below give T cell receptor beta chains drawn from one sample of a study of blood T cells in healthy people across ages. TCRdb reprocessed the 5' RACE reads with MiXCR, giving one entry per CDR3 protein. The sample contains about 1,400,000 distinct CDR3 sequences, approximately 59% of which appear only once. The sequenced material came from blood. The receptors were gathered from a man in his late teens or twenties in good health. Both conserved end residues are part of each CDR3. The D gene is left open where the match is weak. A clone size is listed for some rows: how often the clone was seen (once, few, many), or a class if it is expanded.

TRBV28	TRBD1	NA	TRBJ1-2	CASSTTGSDYGYTF	TGTGCCAGCAGTACGACAGGGAGTGACTATGGCTACACCTTC
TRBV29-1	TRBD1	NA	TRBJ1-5	CSVVMATGSNQPQHF	TGCAGCGTTGTGATGGCGACAGGGAGTAATCAGCCCCAGCATTTT
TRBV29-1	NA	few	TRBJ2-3	CSVVKVQPESTDTQYF	TGCAGCGTTGTGAAGGTCCAGCCGGAAAGCACAGATACGCAGTATTTT
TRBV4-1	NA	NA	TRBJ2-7	CASSPTIPGSYEQYF	TGCGCCAGCAGCCCAACGATCCCCGGGTCTTACGAGCAGTACTTC
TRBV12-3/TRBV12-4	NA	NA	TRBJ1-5	CASSFMGQGKNQPQHF	TGTGCCAGCAGTTTTATGGGACAAGGGAAAAATCAGCCCCAGCATTTT
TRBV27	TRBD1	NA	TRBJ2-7	CASSFQGAGRNILTSYEQYF	TGTGCCAGCAGTTTCCAGGGGGCGGGACGGAATATATTAACCTCCTACGAGCAGTACTTC
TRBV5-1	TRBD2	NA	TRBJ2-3	CASRERGEDTQYF	TGCGCCAGCAGGGAGCGGGGGGAGGATACGCAGTATTTT
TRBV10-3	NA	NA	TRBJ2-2	CAISEGAGAAGELFF	TGTGCCATCAGTGAGGGGGCCGGGGCGGCCGGGGAGCTGTTTTTT
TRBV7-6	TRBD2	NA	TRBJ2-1	CASSSGLAGPGSYNEQFF	TGTGCCAGCAGCTCGGGACTAGCGGGACCCGGCTCCTACAATGAGCAGTTCTTC
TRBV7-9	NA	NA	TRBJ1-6	CASSPDRTNSPLHF	TGTGCCAGCAGCCCCGACAGGACTAATTCACCCCTCCACTTT
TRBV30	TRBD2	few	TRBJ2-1	CAWRPAGPYNEQFF	TGTGCCTGGAGACCAGCGGGGCCCTACAATGAGCAGTTCTTC
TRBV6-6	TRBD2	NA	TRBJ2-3	CASSYSRRGLNTDTQYF	TGTGCCAGCAGTTACTCAAGGAGGGGACTAAACACAGATACGCAGTATTTT
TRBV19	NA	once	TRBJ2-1	CASSSVSSDEQFF	TGTGCCAGTAGTTCAGTGAGTAGCGATGAGCAGTTCTTC
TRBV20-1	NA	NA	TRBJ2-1	CSARDRGSPVGPYNEQFF	TGCAGTGCTAGAGATCGAGGGTCTCCCGTTGGACCATACAATGAGCAGTTCTTC
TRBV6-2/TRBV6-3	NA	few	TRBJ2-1	CASSYWAGGSNEQFF	TGTGCCAGCAGTTACTGGGCAGGGGGGTCAAATGAGCAGTTCTTC
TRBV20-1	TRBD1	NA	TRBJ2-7	CSASSGQGEDEQYF	TGCAGTGCTAGCTCCGGACAGGGTGAGGACGAGCAGTACTTC
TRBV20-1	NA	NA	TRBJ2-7	CSPYSSYEQYF	TGCAGTCCATACTCTAGCTACGAGCAGTACTTC
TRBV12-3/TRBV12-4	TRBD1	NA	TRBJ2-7	CASSQRTGVDYEQYF	TGTGCCAGCAGTCAACGGACAGGGGTGGACTACGAGCAGTACTTC
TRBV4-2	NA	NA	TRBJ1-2	CASSPLPRENNYGYTF	TGTGCCAGCAGCCCCCTTCCCAGGGAGAATAACTATGGCTACACCTTC
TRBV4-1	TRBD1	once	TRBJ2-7	CASSQGTGLNEQYF	TGCGCCAGCAGCCAAGGGACAGGGTTGAACGAGCAGTACTTC
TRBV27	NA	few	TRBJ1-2	CASSDAGTRDLYGYTF	TGTGCCAGCAGCGATGCCGGGACAAGGGATCTCTATGGCTACACCTTC
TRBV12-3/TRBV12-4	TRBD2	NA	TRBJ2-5	CASTNLAGGFQETQYF	TGTGCCAGCACAAACTTAGCGGGGGGTTTCCAAGAGACCCAGTACTTC
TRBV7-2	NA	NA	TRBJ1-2	CASSLVLMGTRGYTF	TGTGCCAGCAGCTTAGTACTCATGGGGACGCGAGGCTACACCTTC
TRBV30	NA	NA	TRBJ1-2	CAWSGAGARNYGYTF	TGTGCCTGGAGTGGGGCAGGGGCCCGTAACTATGGCTACACTTTC
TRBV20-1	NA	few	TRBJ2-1	CSATGRGNSYNEQFF	TGCAGTGCCACGGGGAGGGGGAACTCCTACAATGAGCAGTTCTTC
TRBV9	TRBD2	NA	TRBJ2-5	CASSVSLAGVQETQYF	TGTGCCAGCAGCGTTAGTCTAGCGGGGGTCCAAGAGACCCAGTACTTC
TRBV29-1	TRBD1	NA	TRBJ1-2	CSVEQGGGGYTF	TGCAGCGTTGAACAGGGGGGAGGTGGCTACACCTTC
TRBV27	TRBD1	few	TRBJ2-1	CASSSRTGINEQFF	TGTGCCAGCAGTTCACGGACAGGGATAAATGAGCAGTTCTTC
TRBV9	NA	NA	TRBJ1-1	CASSGPRGSTEAFF	TGTGCCAGCAGCGGTCCTCGGGGCTCCACTGAAGCTTTCTTT
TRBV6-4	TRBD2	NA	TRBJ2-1	CASSDGTSPTNEQFF	TGTGCCAGCAGTGACGGGACTAGCCCCACCAATGAGCAGTTCTTC
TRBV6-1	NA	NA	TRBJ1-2	CASSDVPGPYGYTF	TGTGCCAGCAGTGACGTTCCGGGGCCCTATGGCTACACCTTC
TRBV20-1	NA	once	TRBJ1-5	CSAGGVGVQPQHF	TGCAGTGCTGGAGGTGTAGGGGTTCAGCCCCAGCATTTT
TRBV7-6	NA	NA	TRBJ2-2	CASSPRTGGKGPRGTGELFF	TGTGCCAGCAGCCCTCGAACCGGAGGGAAGGGACCCAGGGGCACCGGGGAGCTGTTTTTT
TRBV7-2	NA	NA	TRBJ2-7	CASSLGEFSYEQYF	TGTGCCAGCAGCTTAGGAGAATTCTCCTACGAGCAGTACTTC
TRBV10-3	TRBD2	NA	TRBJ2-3	CAIRAGSSGDTQYF	TGTGCCATCAGGGCGGGGTCTAGCGGCGATACGCAGTATTTT
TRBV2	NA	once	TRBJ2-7	CASSDPTGEQYF	TGTGCCAGCAGTGACCCTACAGGCGAGCAGTACTTC
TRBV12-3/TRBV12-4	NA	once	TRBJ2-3	CASSKPTDTQYF	TGTGCCAGCAGTAAGCCCACAGATACGCAGTATTTT
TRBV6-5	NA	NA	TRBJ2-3	CASSYGSRSGPSTDTQYF	TGTGCCAGCAGTTACGGTTCGAGGAGCGGGCCTAGCACAGATACGCAGTATTTT
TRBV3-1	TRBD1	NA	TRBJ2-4	CASSQDRTGGATKNIQYF	TGTGCCAGCAGCCAAGATAGGACAGGGGGCGCGACCAAAAACATTCAGTACTTC
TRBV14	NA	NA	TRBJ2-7	CASSQAGHLYEQYF	TGTGCCAGCAGCCAAGCCGGACATCTCTACGAGCAGTACTTC
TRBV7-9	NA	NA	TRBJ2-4	CASSLVSLAKNIQYF	TGTGCCAGCAGCTTAGTTTCGTTAGCCAAAAACATTCAGTACTTC
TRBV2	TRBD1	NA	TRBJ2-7	CASSESRRDRGAYEQYF	TGTGCCAGCAGTGAGTCAAGGCGGGACAGGGGAGCCTACGAGCAGTACTTC
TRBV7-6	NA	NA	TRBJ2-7	CASSLGGDRHDEQYF	TGTGCCAGCAGCTTAGGGGGGGACAGACACGACGAGCAGTACTTC
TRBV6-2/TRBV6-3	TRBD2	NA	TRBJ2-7	CASSYSGAGGYEQYF	TGTGCCAGCAGTTACTCTGGAGCGGGGGGCTACGAGCAGTACTTC
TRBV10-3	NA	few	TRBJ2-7	CAIGLDLSSYEQYF	TGTGCCATCGGCCTCGACCTTAGCTCCTACGAGCAGTACTTC
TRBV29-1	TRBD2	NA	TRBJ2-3	CSVTLAVVNSDTQYF	TGCAGCGTTACACTAGCGGTAGTAAACTCAGATACGCAGTATTTT
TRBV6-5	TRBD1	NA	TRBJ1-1	CASLEQGFTEAFF	TGTGCCAGCCTGGAACAGGGGTTCACTGAAGCTTTCTTT